A selection of T cell receptor beta chains follows, all from one sample in a study of cytomegalovirus exposure and HLA in healthy donors. The data were produced by immunoSEQ multiplex PCR, yet TCRdb's version contains in-frame clones alone and is incomplete. The table includes under 150,000 clones, roughly three quarters detected once. Sequencing used PBMCs. Receptors originate from a man in his fifties or sixties in good health and CMV-seronegative. Both conserved end residues are part of each CDR3. A D gene is named only where the DNA matches it firmly. Clone size is shown for a subset of rows, as once, few, many or a class of expanded clone.

>TRBV2|TRBD2|TRBJ2-3|-
TGTGCCAGCAGCGGGGGACTAGCCTCCTCCGATACGCAGTATTTT
CASSGGLASSDTQYF
>TRBV30|TRBD1|TRBJ1-2|-
TGTGCCGGAGACACAGGGGGCGACTATGGCTACACCTTC
CAGDTGGDYGYTF
>TRBV10-1|-|TRBJ2-7|-
TGCGCCAGCAGCAATACAGAAGGAGGAGGCCCCTACGAGCAGTACTTC
CASSNTEGGGPYEQYF
>TRBV10-2|-|TRBJ1-1|-
TGCGCCAGCAGTGGATACGGACAATCAAGGTCAGGCACTGAAGCTTTCTTT
CASSGYGQSRSGTEAFF
>TRBV6-5|TRBD2|TRBJ2-3|-
TGTGCCAGCAGTTACTTCCCCGGGGGGGCGTTGGATACGCAGTATTTT
CASSYFPGGALDTQYF
>TRBV4-1|TRBD1|TRBJ1-2|-
TGCGCCAGCAGCCAACCCCAGGGGGCCTCCCCCTATGGCTACACCTTC
CASSQPQGASPYGYTF
>TRBV6-5|-|TRBJ1-4|-
TGTGCCAGCAGTTACGGCACGTATAATGAAAAACTGTTTTTT
CASSYGTYNEKLFF
>TRBV19|-|TRBJ1-4|-
TGTGCCAGTAGCACTGGGCAGGCTGGAAATGAAAAACTGTTTTTT
CASSTGQAGNEKLFF
>TRBV19|-|TRBJ2-1|-
TGTGCCAGTAGTATTTGGGGCACAGGGAATGAGCAGTTCTTC
CASSIWGTGNEQFF
>TRBV28|-|TRBJ2-6|few
TGTGCCAGCAGTTCAGGGGCCCTCTCTGGGGCCAACGTCCTGACTTTC
CASSSGALSGANVLTF
>TRBV5-1|-|TRBJ2-3|-
TGCGCCAGCAGCTTGGGGGCGGCGGGACGTACAGATACGCAGTATTTT
CASSLGAAGRTDTQYF
>TRBV5-4|TRBD2|TRBJ2-5|-
TGTGCCAGCAGCTTGGAAGTAGCGGGAGGGCCATTTGAGACCCAGTACTTC
CASSLEVAGGPFETQYF
>TRBV19|-|TRBJ1-1|-
TGTGCCAGTAGTATCCGGGACTTTGAAGCTTTCTTT
CASSIRDFEAFF
>TRBV28|TRBD1|TRBJ1-5|-
TGTGCCAGCAGTTCCCTGACAGGGGCTGGTCAGCCCCAGCATTTT
CASSSLTGAGQPQHF
>TRBV30|TRBD1|TRBJ1-3|-
TGTGCCTGGTCGACAGGGGCGGGAAACACCATATATTTT
CAWSTGAGNTIYF
>TRBV30|TRBD2|TRBJ2-2|-
TGTGCCTGGACGGGACTAGCGGGAGGGCACACCGGGGAGCTGTTTTTT
CAWTGLAGGHTGELFF
>TRBV9|-|TRBJ2-5|few
TGTGCCAGCAGCGTAGCGGGGCAAGAGACCCAGTACTTC
CASSVAGQETQYF
>TRBV10-3|-|TRBJ1-5|once
TGTGCCATCAGCCAAGACAGCCCCAATCAGCCCCAGCATTTT
CAISQDSPNQPQHF
>TRBV19|TRBD1|TRBJ1-2|-
TGTGCCAGTACCATGGTCCCGGGACAGGGGCACTATGGCTACACCTTC
CASTMVPGQGHYGYTF
>TRBV7-9|TRBD1|TRBJ1-2|once
TGTGCCAGCAGCCCCCCCCAGGGGGCGAACTATGGCTACACCTTC
CASSPPQGANYGYTF
>TRBV5-4|TRBD2|TRBJ2-5|-
TGTGCCAGCAGCTTGGAACTAGCGGGAGGGTCCTTGCAAGAGACCCAGTACTTC
CASSLELAGGSLQETQYF
>TRBV7-8|-|TRBJ1-4|-
TGTGCCAGCAGCCGGGAGTCCGGGACTAATGAAAAACTGTTTTTT
CASSRESGTNEKLFF
>TRBV25-1|-|TRBJ2-7|-
TGTGCGACCGGGTCTGTATCCTACGAGCAGTACTTC
CATGSVSYEQYF
>TRBV10-3|-|TRBJ1-1|-
TGTGCCATCAGTGCGGGAGGGAACACTGAAGCTCTCTTT
CAISAGGNTEALF
>TRBV6-1|TRBD1|TRBJ1-3|few
TGTGCCAGCAGTGAACGGGACAGGGTAACTGGAAACACCATATATTTT
CASSERDRVTGNTIYF
>TRBV14|-|TRBJ2-7|-
TGTGCCAGCAGCCAAGCGTGGAGTTTGAGCGAGCAGTACTTC
CASSQAWSLSEQYF
>TRBV5-1|-|TRBJ2-3|-
TGCGCCAGCAGCCTGAGCATGGATACGCAGTATTTT
CASSLSMDTQYF
>TRBV9|TRBD1|TRBJ2-7|-
TGTGCCAGCAGCCCTATAGTAGGGGGCGACGAGCAGTACTTC
CASSPIVGGDEQYF
>TRBV16|-|TRBJ2-3|few
TGTGCCAGCAGCCCGGCGGGCATTAGCACAGATACGCAGTATTTT
CASSPAGISTDTQYF
>TRBV6-5|TRBD1|TRBJ1-5|-
TGTGCCAGCAGTCCCCGAGATACAGGGGTTCAGCCCCAGCATTTT
CASSPRDTGVQPQHF
>TRBV2|TRBD1|TRBJ1-2|-
TGTGCCAGCAGGGGGACAGGGCTAAGCTATGGCTACACCTTC
CASRGTGLSYGYTF
>TRBV5-1|-|TRBJ2-3|-
TGCGCCAGCAGCTTGGCCAGTCTCACAGATACGCAGTATTTT
CASSLASLTDTQYF
>TRBV6-6|-|TRBJ1-1|few
TGTGCCAGCAGTTTTAAAGGGGGGGTAACTGAAGCTTTCTTT
CASSFKGGVTEAFF
>TRBV13|-|TRBJ2-5|-
TGTGCCAGCAGCTTAGCGGGGACCCAGTACTTC
CASSLAGTQYF
>TRBV28|-|TRBJ1-1|-
TGTGCCAGCAGTGCCGACAGGATTGAAGCTTTCTTT
CASSADRIEAFF
>TRBV25-1|TRBD1|TRBJ1-2|-
TGTGCCAGCAGTCGAGACAGGGTTGGCGGATATGGCTACACCTTC
CASSRDRVGGYGYTF
>TRBV6-1|TRBD1|TRBJ1-4|-
TGTGCCAGCAGGGGGACAGAGGAAAAACTGTTTTTT
CASRGTEEKLFF
>TRBV6-4|-|TRBJ1-4|-
TGTGCCAGCAGTGGCTCCTTCGATAGAGGTGAAAAACTGTTTTTT
CASSGSFDRGEKLFF
>TRBV4-2|TRBD2|TRBJ2-2|-
TGTGCCAGCAGCCGACCCGGACTAGCGAACACCGGGGAGCTGTTTTTT
CASSRPGLANTGELFF
>TRBV7-8|-|TRBJ1-2|few
TGTGCCAGCAGACGTGGGGGCAACTATGGCTACACCTTC
CASRRGGNYGYTF
>TRBV30|-|TRBJ1-6|-
TGTGCCTGGAGGACGCCTGTGACTCGACTCCTCCACTTT
CAWRTPVTRLLHF
>TRBV5-6|TRBD2|TRBJ2-3|-
TGTGCCAGCACCTTTAGCGGGGGCCTCACCACAGATACGCAGTATTTT
CASTFSGGLTTDTQYF
>TRBV6-1|-|TRBJ2-3|-
TGTGCCAGCACCAGGACTGCAATCACGCAGTATTTT
CASTRTAITQYF
>TRBV7-2|TRBD2|TRBJ2-1|few
TGTGCCAGCAGCCTTCCATGGGGACTAGCGGGAGGTAATGAGCAGTTCTTC
CASSLPWGLAGGNEQFF
>TRBV11-2|-|TRBJ2-6|once
TGTGCCAGCAGCTTAATGGGGGCTTACCGGTCCGGGGCCAACGTCCTGACTTTC
CASSLMGAYRSGANVLTF
>TRBV7-6|TRBD1|TRBJ1-1|once
TGTGCCAGCAGCTCTTCAGGGGGCGTGAGGACTGAAGCTTTCTTT
CASSSSGGVRTEAFF
>TRBV19|-|TRBJ2-4|-
TGTGCCAGTGGATCCCGGGACTCCACCAAAAACATTCAGTACTTC
CASGSRDSTKNIQYF
>TRBV7-2|TRBD1|TRBJ2-7|-
TGTGCCAGCAGCGAGGGACAGAAAGACTACGAGCAGTACTTC
CASSEGQKDYEQYF
>TRBV4-2|-|TRBJ2-1|few
TGTGCCAGCAGCCAAGGCGGGGACAATGAGCAGTTCTTC
CASSQGGDNEQFF
>TRBV30|TRBD1|TRBJ2-1|-
TGTGCCTTAAGACAGGGGCGATACAATGAGCAGTTCTTC
CALRQGRYNEQFF
>TRBV12-5|-|TRBJ2-5|-
TGTGCTAGTGGAGGAGGGCCCGAGACCCAGTACTTC
CASGGGPETQYF
>TRBV5-1|-|TRBJ2-1|once
TGCGCCAGCAGCTTGGTGGCTAGCGCGAACAATGAGCAGTTCTTC
CASSLVASANNEQFF
>TRBV5-6|-|TRBJ1-5|-
TGTGCCAGCAGCCCCCTCGGAGGGTTCAATCAGCCCCAGCATTTT
CASSPLGGFNQPQHF
>TRBV5-1|-|TRBJ1-2|-
TGCGCCAGCAGCCTGACAGGAGCCTATGGCTACACCTTC
CASSLTGAYGYTF
>TRBV10-2|TRBD2|TRBJ2-2|-
TGCGCCAGCAGTGAGTCCTCGCTAGCGGGAGACGGGGAGCTGTTTTTT
CASSESSLAGDGELFF
>TRBV27|-|TRBJ1-3|-
TGTGCCAGCGGGGAACAGGGCCCTGGAAACACCATATATTTT
CASGEQGPGNTIYF
>TRBV19|-|TRBJ1-1|-
TGTGCCAGTAGTATAGCCCGAGGGCTAAACACTGAAGCTTTCTTT
CASSIARGLNTEAFF